The clone carrying this T cell receptor (beta chain) is medium-sized. The V end lost 2 bases, the J end lost 4 bases, and 11 bases lay between the germline ends. Germline CDR1 MNHEY, CDR2 SVGAGI. The length of the CDR3 is 14 residues. This sample was included in a study of immune reconstitution after stem cell transplant in scleroderma. TCRdb reprocessed the RT-PCR reads with MiXCR, giving one entry per CDR3 protein. Among 1,600 or so distinct CDR3 sequences listed, around an eighth were seen once. The J gene is TRBJ1-2, the V gene TRBV6-5; perhaps TRBD1 as D (5 bases). The TCR originated in a female donor with systemic sclerosis. Specimen collection occurred before or after autologous hematopoietic stem cell transplantation (not recorded which). In nucleotides, the CDR3 is TGTGCCAGCAGTTACATAGACAGATTCTATGGCTACACCTTC. Translating it yields CASSYIDRFYGYTF.